This TCR beta chain was identified during a study of OX40 agonist ivuxolimab in advanced cancers. Study background: Patients received ivuxolimab, an agonistic anti-OX40 (CD134) antibody. Dose-escalation cases comprised hepatocellular carcinoma, melanoma, renal cell or head and neck cancer. Partial responses were achieved by three patients: one hepatocellular carcinoma, two cutaneous melanoma.

Produced via immunoSEQ multiplex PCR; TCRdb's table is partial and in-frame only. The repertoire holds around 38,000 clones, with 78% as singletons. The V gene's germline CDR1 is SGHRS and CDR2 YFSETQ. V lost 0 bases and J 6 bases, leaving 10 bases between the germline ends. This CDR3 is built from 14 residues. The source material was CD4+ or CD8+ T cells sorted from blood, sampled in a trial of the OX40 agonist ivuxolimab. The TCR was taken from an adult with an advanced solid tumor such as melanoma, head and neck, liver or kidney cancer. The chain links TRBV5-1 to TRBJ2-1; TRBD1 might be the D (5 bases). The CDR3 sequence: CASSLVQGGNEQFF. Written as DNA, the CDR3 is TGCGCCAGCAGCTTGGTGCAGGGCGGCAATGAGCAGTTCTTC.